This T cell receptor beta chain was sequenced during a study of regulatory T cells in long-lasting Graves disease. Arm-PCR of CDR3 regions with iRepertoire HTBI primers generated TCR beta libraries. Via MiXCR, TCRdb re-called the multiplex PCR reads, giving one row per CDR3 protein. Of 400,000 or so distinct CDR3 sequences in the sample, less than 25% were seen once. Time point meaning: persistent/refractory GD, antithyroid drugs over 5 years with positive TRAb. There was RNA extracted from PBMCs, and the TCR library was made from it. Study-wide results and limits: Among samples with persistent disease, TRBV28, TRBJ1-2 and TRBJ2-5 were favored. TCR diversity was lower in persistent Graves' patients than in newly diagnosed ones.

This clonotype came up many times. Its cognate antigen is unknown. Germline lookup yields CDR1 MDHEN and CDR2 SYDVKM. The CDR3 consists of 17 residues. Trimming shortened V by 3 bases and J by 4 bases, and 21 bases separated the two germline ends. The chain links TRBV28 to TRBJ1-1; no reliable D call. Sequencing was performed on peripheral blood mononuclear cells (PBMCs), taken when the disease was refractory, from a patient treated with antithyroid drugs. The clonotype was recovered from a female donor with Graves disease. CDR3 region: CASSFSRFSDLSTEAFF. CDR3 coding DNA: TGTGCCAGCAGTTTTTCCCGTTTTTCCGACCTAAGCACTGAAGCTTTCTTT.